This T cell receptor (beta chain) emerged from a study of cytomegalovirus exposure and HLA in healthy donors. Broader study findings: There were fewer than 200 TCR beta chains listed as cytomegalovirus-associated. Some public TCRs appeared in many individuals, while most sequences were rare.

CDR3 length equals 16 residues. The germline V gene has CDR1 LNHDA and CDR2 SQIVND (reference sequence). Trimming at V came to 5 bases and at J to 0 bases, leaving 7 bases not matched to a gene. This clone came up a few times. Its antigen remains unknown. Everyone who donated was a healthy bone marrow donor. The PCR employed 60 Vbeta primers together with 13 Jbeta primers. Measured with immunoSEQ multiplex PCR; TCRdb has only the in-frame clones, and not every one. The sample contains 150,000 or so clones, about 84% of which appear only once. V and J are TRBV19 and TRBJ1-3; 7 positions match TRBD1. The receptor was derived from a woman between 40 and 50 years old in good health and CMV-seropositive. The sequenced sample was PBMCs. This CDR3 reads CASSVGQVRSGNTIYF. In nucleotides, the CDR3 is TGTGCCAGTAGTGTCGGACAGGTTCGCTCTGGAAACACCATATATTTT.